This TCR beta chain emerged from a study of cytomegalovirus exposure and HLA in healthy donors. On the study more broadly: The same platform was used for the 110 or so validation repertoires and the roughly 730 first-cohort repertoires, a later analysis reported.

CDR1 LNHNV and CDR2 YYDKDF come from the germline V gene (reference sequence). V was pared by 5 bases and J by 4 bases, with 4 bases of the junction left unmatched. The CDR3 contains 14 residues. Study-wide findings and caveats: There were some public TCRs occurring in many donors, but most TCR sequences were rare. Reportedly, cytomegalovirus status was diagnosed with high sensitivity and specificity. Among TCR beta chains, those listed as cytomegalovirus-associated numbered about 160.

With regard to this clone: Its antigen is currently unknown.

Method: immunoSEQ multiplex PCR; TCRdb's copy keeps in-frame clones and lacks some. The sample has about 130,000 clones, approximately 92% seen once. The chain recombines TRBV15 with TRBJ2-5; TRBD2 agrees at 10 bases. This clonotype was sampled from a young woman in good health and CMV-seropositive. Sequenced sample: PBMCs. The CDR3 DNA sequence: TGTGCCACCAGCGCCAAGCGGGGGGGAGAGACCCAGTACTTC. Amino acids: CATSAKRGGETQYF.